These T cell receptor beta chains were read from a single sample in a study of T cell repertoires in cytomegalovirus infection. Their antigens remain unidentified. TCRdb passed the reads through MiXCR, listing each CDR3 protein once. The table lists hundreds of thousands of distinct CDR3 sequences, roughly 36% of them singletons, with roughly 18% in the top ten. Sequencing used cultured PBMCs, obtained from culture after CMV antigen stimulation. All receptors come from a human donor in good health (CMV status not recorded). Some clones in this sample may be carry-over from other donors' samples. CDR3s include the opening cysteine and the closing phenylalanine or tryptophan. A D gene is named only where the DNA matches it firmly. Size values are once, few and many counts, or a class for expanded clones, and some rows have none.

TRBV29-1	-	-	TRBJ1-3	TGCAGCGTTGAAGATCCGGCCAGACCCTCTGGAAACACCATATATTTT	CSVEDPARPSGNTIYF
TRBV10-3	-	-	TRBJ2-1	TGTGCCATCGGCAGGGGCAGCTCCTACAATGAGCAGTTCTTC	CAIGRGSSYNEQFF
TRBV25-1	few	-	TRBJ2-1	TGTGCCAGCAGTGAATATGAAGTGTTGTACAATGAGCAGTTCTTC	CASSEYEVLYNEQFF
TRBV6-5	few	-	TRBJ1-1	TGTGCCAGCAGTACGCCGGGGAACACTGAAGCTTTCTTT	CASSTPGNTEAFF
TRBV7-2	-	TRBD2	TRBJ2-3	TGTGCCAGCAGCTTACTAGCGGTTGCACCCACAGATACGCAGTATTTT	CASSLLAVAPTDTQYF
TRBV4-1	-	-	TRBJ2-5	TGCGCCAGCAAGGGGGAGGGAGGGCGGAGAGAGACCCAGTACTTC	CASKGEGGRRETQYF
TRBV2	-	-	TRBJ1-1	TGTGCCAGCAAGTCGGTCTCAGGGAACACTGAAGCTTTCTTT	CASKSVSGNTEAFF
TRBV6-1	-	TRBD1	TRBJ2-1	TGTGCCAGCAGTGAAGTGGGGACAGACTACAATGAGCAGTTCTTC	CASSEVGTDYNEQFF
TRBV7-2	many	-	TRBJ2-1	TGTGCCAGCAGCTTAGCCCCGGGATCGAATGAGCAGTTCTTC	CASSLAPGSNEQFF
TRBV29-1	-	TRBD1	TRBJ1-2	TGCAGCACCCTTGGGGGGACAGGGGACTATGGCTACACCTTC	CSTLGGTGDYGYTF
TRBV7-2	-	-	TRBJ2-3	TGTGCCAGCAGCGTCCGACACTCGCAGGCGGATACGCAGTATTTT	CASSVRHSQADTQYF
TRBV4-3	-	-	TRBJ2-7	TGCGCCAGCAGCCAAGACCCCGTCAGCAAGACCTACGAGCAGTACTTC	CASSQDPVSKTYEQYF
TRBV12-3/TRBV12-4	-	TRBD2	TRBJ2-3	TGTGCCAGCAGAGGACTAGCGGGAGGGCGCACAGATACGCAGTATTTT	CASRGLAGGRTDTQYF
TRBV7-2	-	-	TRBJ2-1	TGTGCCAGCAGCTCGGACAGCAGGACCTACAATGAGCAGTTCTTC	CASSSDSRTYNEQFF
TRBV7-9	many	TRBD1	TRBJ2-3	TGTGCCAGCAGCCTCGGACAGGGAATCACAGATACGCAGTATTTT	CASSLGQGITDTQYF
TRBV10-3	-	-	TRBJ1-1	TGTGCCATCAGTGAATCGTCCCGTGCTAGGGGGAGAAACACTGAAGCTTTCTTT	CAISESSRARGRNTEAFF
TRBV4-1	-	-	TRBJ1-5	TGCGCCAGCAGCCCATCAGGCTCGAGCAATCAGCCCCAGCATTTT	CASSPSGSSNQPQHF
TRBV7-3	-	-	TRBJ2-1	TGTGCCAGCAGCCCGTCCGGGACGGGAAGCAATGAGCAGTTCTTC	CASSPSGTGSNEQFF
TRBV7-9	-	TRBD2	TRBJ2-1	TGTGCCAGCAGCCTCACCCCCACCGGGACTAGCGGCACCAACAATGAGCAGTTCTTC	CASSLTPTGTSGTNNEQFF
TRBV7-2	-	TRBD1	TRBJ2-1	TGTGCCAGCAGCTCCTACGGGGGGACAGGGAAGGTGGTGAAGTTCTTC	CASSSYGGTGKVVKFF
TRBV7-8	few	-	TRBJ2-7	TGTGCCAGCAGCTTACGATCTAGCCCCTACGAGCAGTACTTC	CASSLRSSPYEQYF
TRBV5-6	many	-	TRBJ1-1	TGTGCCAGCAGCTTCAGTCCGAACACTGAAGCTTTCTTT	CASSFSPNTEAFF
TRBV11-3	-	TRBD2	TRBJ2-1	TGTGCCAGCAGCTTTGGACTAGCGGAAGGGAATGAGCAGTTCTTC	CASSFGLAEGNEQFF
TRBV11-3	few	-	TRBJ2-3	TGTGCCAGCAGCTTAACAACGGACTCAGATACGCAGTATTTT	CASSLTTDSDTQYF
TRBV20-1	few	-	TRBJ2-3	TGCAGTGCCGGAGAAGAGGCAGATACGCAGTATTTT	CSAGEEADTQYF
TRBV12-3/TRBV12-4	few	-	TRBJ2-7	TGTGCCAGCCAAGGACTCTCCTACGAGCAGTACTTC	CASQGLSYEQYF
TRBV28	-	TRBD1	TRBJ1-4	TGTGCCACCGGGAGGACAGGGACTGAAAAACTGTTTTTT	CATGRTGTEKLFF
TRBV4-3	-	TRBD2	TRBJ2-7	TGCGCCAGCAGCCGTTCGGCAGTGACTAGCGGCTACGAGCAGTACTTC	CASSRSAVTSGYEQYF
TRBV7-6	few	-	TRBJ2-7	TGTGCCAGCAGCTTAGAAAAGGGCGAGCAGTACTTC	CASSLEKGEQYF
TRBV5-6	-	-	TRBJ2-7	TGTGCCAGCAGCTTTCCATCAACGCCGACCTACGAGCAGTACTTC	CASSFPSTPTYEQYF
TRBV7-2	-	TRBD2	TRBJ2-7	TGTGCCAGCAGCACCGGGACTAGCGGCAAGCAGTACTTC	CASSTGTSGKQYF
TRBV6-5	-	-	TRBJ1-1	TGTGCCAGCAGTCGGACGTACATGAACACTGAAGCTTTCTTT	CASSRTYMNTEAFF
TRBV7-2	many	-	TRBJ2-1	TGTGCCAGCAGTACCTGGTCGACGCCTGAGCAGTTCTTC	CASSTWSTPEQFF
TRBV7-4	once	TRBD2	TRBJ2-7	TGTGCCAGCAGCCCCCCTAGCGGGGGCAGTGAGCAGTACTTC	CASSPPSGGSEQYF
TRBV7-2	-	TRBD2	TRBJ2-1	TGTGCCAGCAGCTTAGCGCGCGGGAGGGAGTTCTTC	CASSLARGREFF
TRBV20-1	-	TRBD2	TRBJ2-2	TGCAGTGCCCCGCGGGGTCTAGCGGGGGCCGAGAACACCGGGGAGCTGTTTTTT	CSAPRGLAGAENTGELFF
TRBV7-9	many	-	TRBJ2-6	TGTGCCAGCAGCTTAAAAAGTACATGGGCTGGGGCCAACGTCCTGACTTTC	CASSLKSTWAGANVLTF
TRBV14	-	-	TRBJ1-1	TGTGCCAGCAGCCTCAGGACATACACTGAAGCTTTCTTT	CASSLRTYTEAFF
TRBV4-3	-	TRBD2	TRBJ2-7	TGCGCCAGCAGCCAGAAACTAGCGGGAGATGGTTACGAGCAGTACTTC	CASSQKLAGDGYEQYF
TRBV5-6	-	TRBD2	TRBJ2-6	TGTGCCAGCCAGGCTAGCGGGAGAGTTTCTGGGGCCAACGTCCTGACTTTC	CASQASGRVSGANVLTF
TRBV6-1	few	-	TRBJ1-5	TGTGCCAGCATGATTCAGGGTCGCAATCAGCCCCAGCATTTT	CASMIQGRNQPQHF
TRBV20-1	-	TRBD1	TRBJ1-2	TGCAGCGCCAGAGAATTTCGGACAGGGAAAGGCTACACCTTC	CSAREFRTGKGYTF
TRBV20-1	-	-	TRBJ2-4	TGCAGTGCTCTTCGAGATTTAGCCAAAAACATTCAGTACTTC	CSALRDLAKNIQYF
TRBV2	-	TRBD1	TRBJ2-3	TGTGCCAGCAGTGAAGTACCGGGACAGGGCACAGATACGCAGTATTTT	CASSEVPGQGTDTQYF
TRBV20-1	few	TRBD2	TRBJ2-3	TGCAGTGCTCCCCTGGGGCTAGCGGTACTCACAGATACGCAGTATTTT	CSAPLGLAVLTDTQYF
TRBV7-8	few	TRBD1	TRBJ2-5	TGTGCCAGCAGGCCTTGGACAGGGAAGAAAGAGACCCAGTACTTC	CASRPWTGKKETQYF
TRBV6-5	-	TRBD1	TRBJ1-2	TGTGCCAGCAGTCGATCAAACAGGGGGCTAGGGTATGGCTACACCTTC	CASSRSNRGLGYGYTF
TRBV2	-	-	TRBJ2-3	TGTGCCAGCAGTGAGACTATTAGCACAGATACGCAGTATTTT	CASSETISTDTQYF
TRBV7-8	few	TRBD1	TRBJ2-2	TGTGCCAGCAGCTTACCAGTCCGACAGGGAAACACCGGGGAGCTGTTTTTT	CASSLPVRQGNTGELFF
TRBV7-9	few	-	TRBJ1-1	TGTGCCAGCAGCTTAGCCATCTTCCCAGGGGACGCTTTCTTT	CASSLAIFPGDAFF
TRBV7-2	many	TRBD2	TRBJ2-1	TGTGCCAGCAGTCGAGCAGTCCTAGCGGGAACCTACAATGAGCAGTTCTTC	CASSRAVLAGTYNEQFF
TRBV7-9	few	-	TRBJ1-4	TGTGCCAGCAGCCCCCGCCAGACTAATGAAAAACTGTTTTTT	CASSPRQTNEKLFF
TRBV3-1	-	-	TRBJ1-1	TGTGCCAGCAGCGCGCGATCGGACGGGAACACTGAAGCTTTCTTT	CASSARSDGNTEAFF
TRBV20-1	-	-	TRBJ2-7	TGCAGTGCCCGTAGCGCGTTAGCCTACGAGCAGTACTTC	CSARSALAYEQYF
TRBV29-1	-	TRBD2	TRBJ2-3	TGCAGCGCGGGGCTAGCGGGGGGGCTCACAGATACGCAGTATTTT	CSAGLAGGLTDTQYF
TRBV11-2	-	TRBD2	TRBJ2-1	TGTGCCAGCAGCTTTGGGACTAGCGGGAGCCCATCCTACAATGAGCAGTTCTTC	CASSFGTSGSPSYNEQFF
TRBV12-3/TRBV12-4	many	TRBD1	TRBJ1-2	TGTGCCAGCAGTCAGGGGGACGGCTTGGGCTACACCTTC	CASSQGDGLGYTF
TRBV7-2	-	-	TRBJ1-2	-	CASSFGPGGGGGYTF
TRBV5-4	few	TRBD2	TRBJ2-3	TGTGCCAGCAGCTTAGGACTAGCGGGACGCACAGATACGCAGTATTTT	CASSLGLAGRTDTQYF